A single count supports the clone carrying this TCR beta chain. The source of the sample is a study of shared clonotypes between healthy human individuals. In the study overall: CD8 memory received one plate per donor, CD8 naive two, CD4 memory three and CD4 naive three.

Donors were healthy HIV-negative adults without recently reported acute infections or vaccinations. In the CD4+ fraction, cells were divided into CD45RA+ naive and CD45RA-negative memory subsets. The CDR3 is 14 amino acids. Trimming removed 5 bases at V and 5 bases at J, with 15 bases between. Germline V lookup: CDR1 SGHTA, CDR2 FQGNSA. Assay: immunoSEQ multiplex PCR; the TCRdb copy retains only in-frame clones and omits some. The sample comprises 1.6 million or so clones, 98% of which are singletons, and approximately 0.4% rests with the top ten. The TCR sequence derives from a man under 40 in good health. The rearrangement uses TRBV7-2 and TRBJ1-2; maybe TRBD1 (6 bases). Sequencing was carried out using naive CD4+ T cells sorted from blood. Subset given: CD45RA+ positively selected. CDR3 in amino acids: CASSLPGHRYGYTF. The CDR3, as DNA: TGTGCCAGCAGCCTCCCGGGACACCGATATGGCTACACCTTC.